This T cell receptor beta chain appears in the sequencing data of a study of CD8+ T cells in alopecia areata. In each case, RNA was isolated and then reverse transcribed into cDNA as the sequencing template. Libraries were prepared by immunoSEQ multiplex PCR; TCRdb keeps only in-frame clonotypes and omits some of them. This table holds 150,000 or so clones, roughly 50% found once. Specified treatment: oral pan-JAK inhibitor, 5-10 mg twice daily. Alopecia areata patients provided lesional scalp punch biopsies and peripheral blood. This clone has a single count. CDR1 GTSNPN and CDR2 SVGIG come from the germline V gene (reference sequence). Deletions cut 3 bases from V and 0 bases from J, with 15 bases between. This CDR3 has 16 residues.

The chain links TRBV30 to TRBJ2-1; D unresolved. The clonotype comes from a human donor with alopecia areata. Sequences were derived from CD8+ T cells sorted from blood, sampled at week 4, from a patient treated with tofacitinib. CDR3: CAWRGSKESSYNEQFF. CDR3 in DNA: TGTGCCTGGAGGGGAAGCAAGGAAAGCTCCTACAATGAGCAGTTCTTC.